This TCR beta chain emerged from a study of blood T cell repertoires in COVID-19. Study details: Samples came from the United States, Italy and Spain, spanning acute and convalescent COVID-19.

Germline V lookup: CDR1 SGHNT, CDR2 YYREEE (reference sequence). This CDR3 has 17 residues. The V gene end was trimmed by 6 bases and the J gene end by 6 bases; junction bases not matched to a gene: 12. TCRdb keeps only in-frame clones here, not all; method: immunoSEQ multiplex PCR. The sample yields tens of thousands of clones, around 91% seen once. This rearrangement joins TRBV5-4 to TRBJ2-7, with 16 bases lining up with TRBD2. This receptor was obtained from a human donor in a cohort sampled during active COVID-19. The sample consisted of peripheral blood. CDR3 sequence: CASTPGLAGGPNTEQYF. DNA of the CDR3: TGTGCCAGCACCCCGGGACTAGCGGGGGGGCCGAATACCGAGCAGTACTTC.